Reported below is one TCR beta chain. In germline, CDR1 is SGHNT, CDR2 YYREEE (reference sequence). This CDR3 is built from 14 residues. V was trimmed by 0 bases and J by 0 bases, leaving 6 bases between them. The data are from a study of shared clonotypes between healthy human individuals. The naive CD8 subset, CD45RO-negative cells positively selected for CCR7, excluded terminally differentiated effector memory CD45RA+ cells. Assay: immunoSEQ multiplex PCR; the TCRdb copy retains only in-frame clones and omits some. The sample holds approximately 1.9 million clones; approximately 92% are singletons and the top ten take over 1.5%.

The receptor was derived from a man between 18 and 29 years old in good health. Some clones in this sample may be carry-over from other donors' samples. This chain links TRBV5-4 with TRBJ1-1; D not certain. Sequencing was carried out using naive CD8+ T cells from PBMCs. As DNA, the CDR3 is TGTGCCAGCAGCTTGGGAAGGGTGAACACTGAAGCTTTCTTT. Translation gives CASSLGRVNTEAFF.